The 8 T cell receptor beta chains in this list originate from one sample, sequenced in a study of Ad26.COV2.S vaccination and SARS-CoV-2 variants. Treatment of the sample: about 20 received Ad26.COV2.S at low or high dose, single or two shots; 5 received placebo; per-sample allocation not given. Specimen acquisition occurred on day 63 following the initial vaccine or placebo injection. Generated by immunoSEQ multiplex PCR, the TCRdb table keeps only in-frame clones and is missing some. The sample carries some 350,000 clones, 85% recorded once. The sample in question was peripheral blood, obtained in a trial of Ad26.COV2.S vaccine versus placebo. Receptors were obtained from a person between 18 and 60 years old who received the Ad26.COV2.S COVID-19 vaccine or a placebo.

V usage is TRBV2 and J usage is TRBJ2-3; possibly TRBD1 or TRBD2 for D (5 bases each). The CDR3 is made up of 16 amino acids. Trimming removed 10 bases from V and 2 bases from J, with 22 bases in between. Germline V CDR1 and CDR2: SNHLY, FYNNEI. In DNA form, the CDR3 reads TGTGCCACAGCACTAGTACCGACAGAACTCACAGATACGCAGTATTTT. Amino acids: CATALVPTELTDTQYF.

This clone was recorded once. The V gene is TRBV7-2, the J gene TRBJ2-7, with 7 bases fitting TRBD2. CDR1 and CDR2 from the germline V gene are SGHTA and FQGNSA. This CDR3 region has 14 residues. The V segment lost 3 bases and the J segment 4 bases; nucleotides outside the gene matches: 6. CDR3 loop: CASSLGGGGYEQYF. In DNA, the CDR3 is TGTGCCAGCAGCTTGGGCGGGGGAGGATACGAGCAGTACTTC.

V and J are TRBV18 and TRBJ2-2; D not resolved. The CDR3 spans 16 residues. V lost 0 bases and J lost 0, with 8 bases in between. Germline V gene sequence: CDR1 KGHSH, CDR2 LQKENI. CDR3 amino acids: CASSPPSSANTGELFF. CDR3 DNA: TGTGCCAGCTCACCACCGAGCAGCGCGAACACCGGGGAGCTGTTTTTT.

CDR3 in amino acids: CASSLALYWTSLPHEQYF. The CDR3 bases are TGTGCCAGCAGCTTAGCTCTATATTGGACTAGCTTACCCCACGAGCAGTACTTC. The V and J genes are TRBV11-2 and TRBJ2-7, with 8 bases matching TRBD2. The V segment lost 1 base and the J segment 5 bases; nucleotides outside the gene matches: 16. The germline V gene has CDR1 SGHAT and CDR2 FQNNGV. The CDR3 is 18 residues long.

This clone was recorded once. The chain carries TRBV19 and TRBJ2-1; 10 bases match TRBD1. The trim removed 7 bases at V and 4 bases at J, leaving 10 bases unmatched. The germline CDR1 and CDR2 sequences are LNHDA and SQIVND (reference sequence). This CDR3 spans 16 amino acids. CDR3 DNA sequence: TGTGCCAGTAAGACCCAGGGGACAGGGGTATACAATGAGCAGTTCTTC. It encodes CASKTQGTGVYNEQFF.

This clone occurred a few times. The sample has other DNA sequences that encode this CDR3 too. The chain joins TRBV19 to TRBJ1-1, with D unresolved. Trimming shortened V by 5 bases and J by 0 bases, and 7 bases separated the two germline ends. There are 13 residues in the CDR3. Germline CDR1 is LNHDA and CDR2 is SQIVND (reference sequence). The CDR3 nucleotides read TGTGCCAGTAGTCGGACTGTGAACACTGAAGCTTTCTTT. This gives the protein CASSRTVNTEAFF.

Comment on this clone: The germline gene is not matched at one end of the junction; a read error may be the cause. CDR3: CASSLQQGSPGLF. CDR3 bases: TGTGCCAGCAGTTTGCAACAGGGCTCTCCCGGGTTGTTC. The gene calls are TRBV28 and TRBJ2-7; D is perhaps TRBD1 (6 bases). The CDR3 runs to 13 residues. The germline V gene has CDR1 MDHEN and CDR2 SYDVKM. Combining the CDR3 with reference TRBV28 and TRBJ2-7 gives the whole variable domain DVKVTQSSRYLVKRTGEKVFLECVQDMDHENMFWYRQDPGLGLRLIYFSYDVKMKEKGDIPEGYSVSREKKERFSLILESASTNQTSMYLCASSLQQGSPGLFGPGTRLTVT.

The CDR3 protein is CATGSGVNTEAFF. In DNA, the CDR3 is TGTGCCACCGGAAGTGGGGTTAACACTGAAGCTTTCTTT. The V and J genes are TRBV7-9 and TRBJ1-1; no definite D call. The germline V gene has CDR1 SEHNR and CDR2 FQNEAQ (reference sequence). V was clipped by 10 bases and J by 2 bases, with 14 bases between them. The CDR3 is made up of 13 amino acids.